This TCR beta chain was found in a study of blood T cell repertoires in COVID-19. Study-wide background: Nucleic acid was either cDNA or gDNA, and it came from T cells, B-cell-depleted T cells, or PBMCs.

Original analysis: Reference gene primers were amplified, and this amplification served to estimate nucleated cell counts. Assay used: immunoSEQ multiplex PCR; TCRdb lists only in-frame clones, some missing. V, J and clone size are those of that table, while D and trimming were read from the DNA. The table has about 250,000 clones, around nine tenths seen once. V dropped 5 bases and J dropped 2; count of bases not matched to a gene: 5. This CDR3 is 14 amino acids long. Germline assignment: CDR1 SNHLY and CDR2 FYNNEI. Sequencing input: PBMCs or T cells enriched from blood (not recorded which). J is TRBJ1-1 and V is TRBV2; 7 nucleotides agree with TRBD1. This clonotype was obtained from a woman aged 50 to 65 who had recovered from COVID-19. The CDR3 region is CASSKGQLNTEAFF. The CDR3 region has the DNA TGTGCCAGCAGTAAGGGACAGCTAAACACTGAAGCTTTCTTT.